The 32 T cell receptor beta chains listed next were all sequenced from one sample in a study of cytomegalovirus exposure and HLA in healthy donors. This table comes from immunoSEQ multiplex PCR, and its TCRdb copy is limited to in-frame clones, with some not included. In the table there are approximately 260,000 clones, roughly 85% of which are singletons. Sequencing input: PBMCs. The receptors originated from a woman under 30 in good health and CMV-seronegative.

This rearrangement joins TRBV4-3 to TRBJ1-2, with TRBD1 as a possible D gene (5 bases). V lost 0 bases and J 2 bases, leaving 13 bases between the germline ends. This CDR3 comprises 16 residues. Germline V gene data show CDR1 as LGHNA and CDR2 as YSLEER. Here the CDR3 DNA reads TGCGCCAGCAGCCAAGATACAAGGGGCTGGAACTATGGCTACACCTTC. It translates to CASSQDTRGWNYGYTF.

The V gene is TRBV19, the J gene TRBJ2-7; a weak D match, TRBD1 (6 bases). The V end was cut by 5 bases, the J end by 3 bases, with 14 bases between. This CDR3 has 14 residues. Per germline, CDR1 LNHDA and CDR2 SQIVND (reference sequence). Here the CDR3 reads CASSVQGRGYEQYF. The CDR3 DNA is TGTGCCAGTAGTGTACAGGGTCGAGGCTACGAGCAGTACTTC.

The chain recombines TRBV27 with TRBJ2-7; D might be TRBD2 (6 bases). With 3 bases removed from V and 3 bases from J, the gap between germline ends came to 9 bases. CDR1 and CDR2 from the germline V gene are MNHEY and SMNVEV (reference sequence). The CDR3 loop spans 13 amino acids. In DNA, the CDR3 is TGTGCCAGCAGTTTCCGGGAGAACTACGAGCAGTACTTC. This translates into CASSFRENYEQYF.

The V call is TRBV12-5, the J call TRBJ1-1; unclear D gene. Germline loops: CDR1 LGHNT, CDR2 FRNRAP. This CDR3 is built from 12 residues. Trimming removed 4 bases from V and 7 bases from J, with 10 bases in between. CDR3 sequence (DNA): TGTGCTAGTGGTTCGTTCAGTTTTGAAGCTTTCTTT. Its translation: CASGSFSFEAFF. Based on the CDR3 plus reference TRBV12-5 and TRBJ1-1, the full variable domain is DARVTQTPRHKVTEMGQEVTMRCQPILGHNTVFWYRQTMMQGLELLAYFRNRAPLDDSGMPKDRFSAEMPDATLATLKIQPSEPRDSAVYFCASGSFSFEAFFGQGTRLTVV.

The chain joins TRBV15 to TRBJ1-4, with TRBD1 as a possible D gene (5 bases). Germline CDR1 is LNHNV and CDR2 is YYDKDF (reference sequence). With 11 bases removed from V and 8 bases from J, the gap between germline ends came to 21 bases. This CDR3 contains 14 residues. The CDR3 here is CAPGRGGVWEKLFF. DNA of the CDR3: TGTGCCCCGGGGAGGGGAGGGGTATGGGAAAAACTGTTTTTT.

V usage is TRBV12-1 and J usage is TRBJ2-5; TRBD2 reflects the table's D call only, with no check against the DNA. TRBV12-1 is deemed a pseudogene. The CDR3 contains 16 residues. CDR3 sequence: CASSLGLAGPQETQYF. The DNA of the CDR3 is TGTGCCAGCAGCCTAGGACTAGCGGGACCACAAGAGACCCAGTACTTC.

This clone was seen a few times. The gene calls are TRBV19 and TRBJ2-3; D call uncertain. The V end was cut by 5 bases, the J end by 6 bases, with 12 bases between. CDR1 is LNHDA, CDR2 SQIVND, per germline (reference sequence). The CDR3 runs 13 residues. CDR3 coding DNA: TGTGCCAGTAGTCCGAGCTTAGTGGATACGCAGTATTTT. Translated: CASSPSLVDTQYF.

The chain couples TRBV4-1 to TRBJ1-5, with D perhaps TRBD1 (6 bases). V was pared by 2 bases and J by 2 bases, with 25 bases between. Germline lookup yields CDR1 MGHRA and CDR2 YSYEKL. The CDR3 runs to 20 residues. CDR3 DNA: TGCGCCAGCAGCCAATATTATGGGGGCCCAGCTGTTATGGGCAATCAGCCCCAGCATTTT. It encodes CASSQYYGGPAVMGNQPQHF.

The chain combines TRBV25-1 with TRBJ2-7, with 9 bases aligning to TRBD1. There are 17 residues in the CDR3. The junction had 9 bases not matched to a gene; V was cut back by 3 bases and J by 0 bases. Germline V gene data show CDR1 as MGHDK and CDR2 as SYGVNS. DNA of the CDR3: TGTGCCAGCAGTGATCCCCCCGGGACAGGGATCTCCTACGAGCAGTACTTC. Translating gives CASSDPPGTGISYEQYF.

This sequence joins TRBV6-5 and TRBJ1-1, with 8 bases aligning to TRBD1. This CDR3 contains 13 residues. Looked up from germline, CDR1 is MNHEY and CDR2 is SVGAGI. V shed 7 bases, J shed 4 bases, and the junction held 5 bases outside the gene matches. CDR3 in DNA: TGTGCCAGCACCGCAGACAGGGGCACTGAAGCTTTCTTT. It translates to CASTADRGTEAFF.

This clone showed up just once. The rearrangement joins TRBV11-2 to TRBJ1-6; 8 positions agree with TRBD1. The ends lost 5 bases at V and 9 bases at J; junction bases unmatched: 9. Per germline, CDR1 SGHAT and CDR2 FQNNGV. The CDR3 extends over 15 amino acids. DNA for the CDR3: TGTGCCAGCAGCCCGTCGGGGACAGGAGCTTCACCCCTCCACTTT. This codes for CASSPSGTGASPLHF. Filled out from reference TRBV11-2 and TRBJ1-6, the complete variable domain reads EAGVAQSPRYKIIEKRQSVAFWCNPISGHATLYWYQQILGQGPKLLIQFQNNGVVDDSQLPKDRFSAERLKGVDSTLKIQPAKLEDSAVYLCASSPSGTGASPLHFGNGTRLTVT.

The V gene is TRBV6-6, the J gene TRBJ2-7, with TRBD1 identical over 10 bases. Per germline, CDR1 MNHNY and CDR2 SVGAGI (reference sequence). The CDR3 covers 16 residues. V was pared by 0 bases and J by 6 bases, with 8 bases of the junction left unmatched. The CDR3 sequence: CASSYSTTGGAFEQYF. CDR3 nucleotide sequence: TGTGCCAGCAGTTACTCGACGACAGGGGGCGCATTCGAGCAGTACTTC.

The chain carries TRBV5-3 and TRBJ2-7; tentatively, D is TRBD1 (6 bases). Being an ORF, TRBV5-3 has a function that is uncertain. The V end lost 4 bases, the J end lost 3 bases, and 14 bases lay between the germline ends. The CDR3 loop spans 14 amino acids. Here the CDR3 reads CARSPLGQSYEQYF. For the CDR3, the DNA is TGTGCCAGAAGCCCCCTCGGACAGAGCTACGAGCAGTACTTC.

This clone has a single count. The V call is TRBV2, the J call TRBJ1-1; D remains unclear. This CDR3 has 14 amino acids. CDR1 and CDR2 (germline): SNHLY, FYNNEI. V was cut by 0 bases and J by 6 bases, with 11 bases left in between. The CDR3, as DNA: TGTGCCAGCAGTGAAGCGCGGGGTGGGGCTGAAGCTTTCTTT. This sequence encodes CASSEARGGAEAFF.

This clone was detected only a few times. In DNA form, the CDR3 reads TGTGCCAGCAGCTTTTGGACAGGGCCAGATACGCAGTATTTT. It is translated as CASSFWTGPDTQYF. The chain is built from TRBV7-8 and TRBJ2-3; 8 bases map to TRBD1. V lost 3 bases, J lost 4 bases, and 3 bases stayed unmatched. The CDR3 length is 14 residues. In germline, CDR1 is SGHVS, CDR2 FQNEAQ.

The chain employs TRBV7-2 and TRBJ1-4; D is unresolved. CDR1 and CDR2 from the germline V gene are SGHTA and FQGNSA. This CDR3 spans 14 amino acids. V lost 0 bases to trimming and J lost 4 bases, with 6 bases between them. The DNA for the CDR3 is TGTGCCAGCAGCTTAGCACAGTTTAATGAAAAACTGTTTTTT. As protein: CASSLAQFNEKLFF.

This clone has only a few counts. The rearrangement links TRBV11-2 to TRBJ2-7; possible D gene TRBD1, 5 bases. The ends were cut back, 5 bases at V and 6 bases at J, with 20 bases in the middle. The CDR3 has 15 amino acids. CDR1 is SGHAT and CDR2 is FQNNGV in the germline V gene. In DNA, the CDR3 is TGTGCCAGCAGCCCAGGGCCCCATAGGAGCGCCGAGCAGTACTTC. Amino acid sequence: CASSPGPHRSAEQYF.

This sequence joins TRBV5-1 and TRBJ2-3, with TRBD1 matching over 8 bases. Losses at the gene ends were 5 bases for V and 3 bases for J; bases not matched to a gene: 5. CDR1 is SGHRS, CDR2 YFSETQ, per germline. This CDR3 spans 14 amino acids. CDR3 sequence (DNA): TGCGCCAGCAGTCGGCAGGGGGCAACAGATACGCAGTATTTT. Amino acid sequence: CASSRQGATDTQYF.

The genes are TRBV6-1 and TRBJ2-1; TRBD2 matches 10 bases. The CDR3 totals 15 residues. Germline trimming cut 5 bases from V and 2 bases from J; bases unmatched to any gene: 3. Germline V gives CDR1 MNHNS, CDR2 SASEGT. The CDR3 nucleotides read TGTGCCAGCAGTCTTACTAGCGGGACCTACAATGAGCAGTTCTTC. Protein: CASSLTSGTYNEQFF.

This clone was seen just once. The chain has TRBV30 and TRBJ1-2; maybe TRBD1 (5 bases). The CDR3 has 14 residues. Germline CDR1 and CDR2: GTSNPN and SVGIG (reference sequence). Trimming took off 2 bases at V and 10 bases at J, with 20 bases between the two ends. The CDR3 DNA is TGTGCCTGGAGTAGAGACTACGGGGGGAACTCCTACACCTTC. Translating it yields CAWSRDYGGNSYTF.

This chain joins TRBV5-4 and TRBJ1-1; a possible D gene is TRBD1 (6 bases). Germline lookup yields CDR1 SGHNT and CDR2 YYREEE (reference sequence). V lost 4 bases to trimming and J lost 8 bases, with 12 bases between them. The CDR3 covers 12 residues. The CDR3 nucleotides are TGTGCCAGCAGCCCCCCAGGGACAGAAGCTTTCTTT. It specifies CASSPPGTEAFF.

This clone has just one count. The rearrangement uses TRBV5-8 and TRBJ1-3, with D maybe TRBD1 (6 bases). CDR1 is SGHTS, CDR2 YDEGEE, per germline. There are 14 residues in the CDR3. The V end lost 3 bases, the J end lost 1 base, and 8 bases lay between the germline ends. CDR3 region: CASSSGQSGNTIYF. As DNA, the CDR3 is TGTGCCAGCAGCTCGGGACAATCTGGAAACACCATATATTTT.

V gene TRBV25-1 combines with J gene TRBJ2-2; TRBD2 aligns across 10 bases. The CDR3 contains 16 residues. Germline lookup yields CDR1 MGHDK and CDR2 SYGVNS. J lost 5 bases, V lost 6 bases, and 9 bases had no gene match. CDR3 bases: TGTGCCAGCAGGGGCGAGGATAGCGGGAGGACCGGGGAGCTGTTTTTT. Its translation is CASRGEDSGRTGELFF.

This chain links TRBV7-9 with TRBJ1-5; D might be TRBD1 (5 bases). Between the trimmed V and J ends, which lost 5 bases and 3 bases, there was a span of 11 bases. Germline CDR1 reads SEHNR; CDR2 reads FQNEAQ (reference sequence). The CDR3 extends over 14 amino acids. The CDR3 nucleotides are TGTGCCAGCAGCATAGACAGTCCCAATCAGCCCCAGCATTTT. It yields the protein CASSIDSPNQPQHF.

The chain combines TRBV6-1 with TRBJ1-2; D unresolved. CDR1 MNHNS and CDR2 SASEGT come from the germline V gene. The V gene lost 7 bases and the J gene lost 8 bases, with 11 bases spanning the gap. This CDR3 has 11 residues. DNA of the CDR3: TGTGCCAGCATGCAACTTCGGGGCTACACCTTC. This sequence encodes CASMQLRGYTF.

The chain links TRBV4-3 to TRBJ2-7; TRBD1 matches 10 bases. Unmatched junction bases numbered 8, after V lost 2 bases and J lost 4 bases. This CDR3 comprises 16 residues. Germline CDR1 reads LGHNA; CDR2 reads YSLEER. The CDR3 coding sequence is TGCGCCAGCAGCCAAAATTTCGGGACAGGGGTTTACGAGCAGTACTTC. Its protein is CASSQNFGTGVYEQYF.

The table lists this clone with a few counts. The chain has TRBV4-1 and TRBJ1-2, with D hard to call. This CDR3 has 12 residues. Looked up from germline, CDR1 is MGHRA and CDR2 is YSYEKL. Trimming cost V 4 bases and J 8 bases, with 11 bases left between them. In DNA form, the CDR3 reads TGCGCCAGCAGCCTCCTGGGCCGAGGCTACACCTTC. Amino acid sequence: CASSLLGRGYTF.

The genes are TRBV5-1 and TRBJ2-3; 7 nucleotides line up with TRBD1. V lost 2 bases and J lost 1; bases outside the gene matches: 1. The CDR3 extends over 14 amino acids. Germline CDR1 and CDR2: SGHRS and YFSETQ. The CDR3: CASSFTGGTDTQYF. The CDR3 DNA reads TGCGCCAGCAGCTTCACAGGGGGCACAGATACGCAGTATTTT.

The chain recombines TRBV14 with TRBJ1-5; D not resolved. This CDR3 is 12 amino acids long. CDR1 SGHDN and CDR2 FVKESK come from the germline V gene. With 1 base removed from V and 8 bases from J, the gap between germline ends came to 6 bases. The CDR3 sequence is CASSQVDKPQHF. The DNA of the CDR3 is TGTGCCAGCAGCCAAGTCGACAAGCCCCAGCATTTT.

The table lists this clone with a count of one. J is TRBJ1-1 and V is TRBV6-1, with 7 nucleotides matching TRBD1. CDR3 length: 13 amino acids. Germline CDR1 reads MNHNS; CDR2 reads SASEGT. V dropped 6 bases and J dropped 10; count of bases not matched to a gene: 11. The CDR3 coding sequence is TGTGCCAGCAGGCCGCCGGGGCAGGGGGGAGCTTTCTTT. Its protein is CASRPPGQGGAFF.

The chain recombines TRBV30 with TRBJ2-5, with D possibly TRBD2 on 6 matching bases. Germline CDR1 GTSNPN, CDR2 SVGIG (reference sequence). The CDR3 length is 14 residues. Deletions cut 3 bases from V and 4 bases from J, with 15 bases between. The chain's CDR3 is CAWRRRDFRETQYF. For the CDR3, the DNA is TGTGCCTGGAGACGCCGGGACTTTAGAGAGACCCAGTACTTC. Filled out from reference TRBV30 and TRBJ2-5, the complete variable domain reads SQTIHQWPATLVQPVGSPLSLECTVEGTSNPNLYWYRQAAGRGLQLLFYSVGIGQISSEVPQNLSASRPQDRQFILSSKKLLLSDSGFYLCAWRRRDFRETQYFGPGTRLLVL.

Concerning this clone itself: Sequence at one end of the junction differs from germline and may be a read error. The gene calls are TRBV7-2 and TRBJ1-4, with D perhaps matching TRBD1 (5 bases). The CDR3 has 16 residues. Germline V gene data show CDR1 as SGHTA and CDR2 as FQGNSA. CDR3 bases: TGTGCCAGCAGCTTAGATCCGGACATCTTTGAAAAACTGTTGGTTTTT. This gives the protein CASSLDPDIFEKLLVF.